These 27 T cell receptor beta chains originate from one sample sequenced in a study of blood T cell repertoires in COVID-19. The repertoire was sequenced with immunoSEQ multiplex PCR; TCRdb's copy has only in-frame clones and lacks some. The sample consists of under 250,000 clones, more than 70% of them appearing once. Sequencing input: peripheral blood. The receptors stem from a man aged 35 to 55 with active or convalescent COVID-19.

The rearrangement links TRBV27 to TRBJ1-1, with D possibly TRBD1 on 5 matching bases. Germline V gene sequence: CDR1 MNHEY, CDR2 SMNVEV (reference sequence). CDR3 length: 16 amino acids. V lost 1 base and J 4 bases, leaving 16 bases between the germline ends. The CDR3 region has the DNA TGTGCCAGCAGTTTATACCCGTCGGGGACTGGCACTGAAGCTTTCTTT. Translation: CASSLYPSGTGTEAFF.

The rearrangement links TRBV25-1 to TRBJ1-6; D is ambiguous. Trimming pared 7 bases from V and 7 bases from J, leaving 11 bases between. This CDR3 spans 13 amino acids. From germline, CDR1 is MGHDK and CDR2 SYGVNS. CDR3 in amino acids: CASTPTANSPLHF. The DNA for the CDR3 is TGTGCCAGCACTCCGACTGCAAATTCACCCCTCCACTTT. The complete variable domain, with remaining parts taken from reference TRBV25-1 and TRBJ1-6, reads EADIYQTPRYLVIGTGKKITLECSQTMGHDKMYWYQQDPGMELHLIHYSYGVNSTEKGDLSSESTVSRIRTEHFPLTLESARPSHTSQYLCASTPTANSPLHFGNGTRLTVT.

The chain carries TRBV6-5 and TRBJ1-2; unclear D gene. This CDR3 is built from 15 residues. Germline CDR1 is MNHEY and CDR2 is SVGAGI. V was clipped by 5 bases and J by 4 bases, with 17 bases between them. The CDR3 DNA sequence: TGTGCCAGCAGTCCAACCGGAGGTCTCAGCTATGGCTACACCTTC. This codes for CASSPTGGLSYGYTF.

With regard to this clone: Other DNA sequences in the same sample also yield this CDR3. The chain employs TRBV11-3 and TRBJ2-1, with 10 bases that match TRBD1. The V gene end was trimmed by 0 bases and the J gene end by 8 bases; junction bases not matched to a gene: 7. This CDR3 has 16 amino acids. Germline assignment: CDR1 SGHNT and CDR2 YENEEA. The CDR3 DNA is TGTGCCAGCAGCTTAGATTTGGGGACAGGGGTCCATGAGCAGTTCTTC. Encoded protein: CASSLDLGTGVHEQFF. The variable domain in full, completed from reference TRBV11-3 and TRBJ2-1, reads EAGVVQSPRYKIIEKKQPVAFWCNPISGHNTLYWYLQNLGQGPELLIRYENEEAVDDSQLPKDRFSAERLKGVDSTLKIQPAELGDSAVYLCASSLDLGTGVHEQFFGPGTRLTVL.

The chain recombines TRBV6-2 or TRBV6-3 with TRBJ2-1; 8 nucleotides line up with TRBD1. The germline V gene has CDR1 MNHEY and CDR2 SVGEGT. The CDR3 covers 16 residues. Germline trimming cut 2 bases from V and 0 bases from J; bases unmatched to any gene: 3. In DNA, the CDR3 is TGTGCCAGCAGTTACCGAGGGACAGGCTCCTACAATGAGCAGTTCTTC. It translates to CASSYRGTGSYNEQFF.

This rearrangement joins TRBV11-2 to TRBJ2-7; D is possibly TRBD1 (6 bases). Germline assignment: CDR1 SGHAT and CDR2 FQNNGV. The CDR3 consists of 15 residues. Trimming took 1 base from V and 5 from J, leaving 15 bases between them. Here the CDR3 reads CASSLVGHSKDEQYF. The CDR3 DNA reads TGTGCCAGCAGCTTAGTGGGACACTCAAAAGACGAGCAGTACTTC. The whole variable domain, remainder taken from reference TRBV11-2 and TRBJ2-7, is EAGVAQSPRYKIIEKRQSVAFWCNPISGHATLYWYQQILGQGPKLLIQFQNNGVVDDSQLPKDRFSAERLKGVDSTLKIQPAKLEDSAVYLCASSLVGHSKDEQYFGPGTRLTVT.

The count of this clone is one. The V and J genes are TRBV6-4 and TRBJ2-7; 10 bases line up with TRBD2. Germline loops: CDR1 MRHNA, CDR2 SNTAGT. The CDR3 loop spans 15 amino acids. V shed 8 bases and J 4 bases; nucleotides not matched to a gene: 11. The CDR3 nucleotides are TGTGCCAGCTATACTAGCGGGACCTACCTATACGAGCAGTACTTC. It yields the protein CASYTSGTYLYEQYF.

The V and J genes are TRBV7-2 and TRBJ1-5; the D gene is possibly TRBD1 (6 bases). The CDR3 runs 14 residues. V gave up 2 bases and J gave up 6 bases, with 11 bases separating them. CDR1 SGHTA and CDR2 FQGNSA come from the germline V gene. CDR3 sequence reads: CASSLMGAGQPQHF. CDR3 bases: TGTGCCAGCAGCTTAATGGGGGCCGGTCAGCCCCAGCATTTT.

The rearrangement joins TRBV4-2 to TRBJ1-6; 7 positions agree with TRBD1. V shed 0 bases and J 7 bases; nucleotides not matched to a gene: 6. The germline V gene has CDR1 LGHNA and CDR2 YNFKEQ. This CDR3 region has 16 residues. The CDR3 coding sequence is TGTGCCAGCAGCCAAGAGTACGGGGACAGAAATTCACCCCTCCACTTT. Protein sequence: CASSQEYGDRNSPLHF.

The J gene is TRBJ1-2, the V gene TRBV24-1, with D perhaps TRBD1 (6 bases). Trimming left V 3 bases short and J 9 bases short, with 10 bases between. This CDR3 is 12 amino acids long. CDR1 KGHDR and CDR2 SFDVKD come from the germline V gene. The CDR3 reads CATSDPDRSYTF. The DNA for the CDR3 is TGTGCCACCAGTGATCCTGACAGGAGCTACACCTTC.

The V and J genes are TRBV27 and TRBJ1-2; maybe TRBD1 (6 bases). This CDR3 has 15 residues. Germline V gene lookup returns CDR1 MNHEY and CDR2 SMNVEV (reference sequence). V dropped 4 bases and J dropped 1 base, with 13 bases sitting between them. The CDR3 DNA reads TGTGCCAGCAGTTCCCTCGGGACACTTAACTATGGCTACACCTTC. It translates to CASSSLGTLNYGYTF.

The chain combines TRBV28 with TRBJ1-3; D gene uncertain. The CDR3 is 17 amino acids. Trimming left V 2 bases short and J 0 bases short, with 14 bases between. The germline gives CDR1 MDHEN, CDR2 SYDVKM. The CDR3 region has the DNA TGTGCCAGCAGTTTAAAGTGGGGAGTGAGCTCTGGAAACACCATATATTTT. This gives the protein CASSLKWGVSSGNTIYF.

This clone showed up just once. CDR3 coding DNA: TGTGCCAGCAGCTTAGTCCCGGGGGAGACCCAGTACTTC. It translates to CASSLVPGETQYF. This chain joins TRBV13 and TRBJ2-5, with D perhaps matching TRBD2 (5 bases). Germline V gene data show CDR1 as PRHDT and CDR2 as FYEKMQ (reference sequence). The CDR3 covers 13 residues. V gave up 1 base and J gave up 5 bases, with 8 bases separating them.

The rearrangement uses TRBV3-1 (or the pseudogene TRBV3-2) and TRBJ1-5, with D maybe TRBD1 (6 bases). Germline CDR1 and CDR2: LGHDT and YNNKEL (reference sequence). The length of the CDR3 is 14 residues. V lost 8 bases and J 2 bases, leaving 13 bases between the germline ends. The CDR3 here is CASSRGEGNQPQHF. CDR3 DNA: TGTGCCAGCTCCAGGGGAGAGGGCAATCAGCCCCAGCATTTT.

The chain uses TRBV29-1 and TRBJ2-1; D remains ambiguous. This CDR3 is 15 amino acids long. V shed 2 bases and J shed 5 bases, with 16 bases lying between them. Per germline, CDR1 SQVTM and CDR2 ANQGSEA. The CDR3, as DNA: TGCAGCGTTGAATCTGTCCAGAATGCCGACAATGAGCAGTTCTTC. The encoded protein is CSVESVQNADNEQFF.

The chain recombines TRBV19 with TRBJ1-3; no reliable D call. This CDR3 spans 14 amino acids. Per the germline V gene, CDR1 is LNHDA and CDR2 is SQIVND (reference sequence). V dropped 5 bases and J dropped 0 bases, with 8 bases sitting between them. This CDR3 reads CASSRGNSGNTIYF. Here the CDR3 DNA reads TGTGCCAGTAGTCGGGGAAACTCTGGAAACACCATATATTTT. The full variable domain, its missing parts supplied by reference TRBV19 and TRBJ1-3, is DGGITQSPKYLFRKEGQNVTLSCEQNLNHDAMYWYRQDPGQGLRLIYYSQIVNDFQKGDIAEGYSVSREKKESFPLTVTSAQKNPTAFYLCASSRGNSGNTIYFGEGSWLTVV.

In its sample, this clone was seen a few times. The gene calls are TRBV30 and TRBJ1-1; D is ambiguous. The V end was cut by 7 bases, the J end by 7 bases, with 13 bases between. Per germline, CDR1 GTSNPN and CDR2 SVGIG (reference sequence). The length of the CDR3 is 11 residues. As DNA, the CDR3 is TGTGCCTCGGAGCGGGGATTTGAAGCTTTCTTT. Encoded protein: CASERGFEAFF.

The V gene is TRBV5-4, the J gene TRBJ2-3, with TRBD1 as a possible D gene (6 bases). Trimming shortened V by 0 bases and J by 5 bases, and 7 bases separated the two germline ends. The CDR3 is 13 amino acids. CDR1 is SGHNT, CDR2 YYREEE, per germline (reference sequence). This CDR3 is CASSLEQGDTQYF. CDR3 coding DNA: TGTGCCAGCAGCTTGGAACAGGGAGATACGCAGTATTTT.

The chain joins TRBV3-1 (or the pseudogene TRBV3-2) to TRBJ2-3; 13 bases match TRBD2. The germline V gene encodes CDR1 LGHDT and CDR2 YNNKEL (reference sequence). The length of the CDR3 is 19 residues. With V trimmed by 1 base and J by 3 bases, 10 bases remained unmatched. CDR3 sequence (DNA): TGTGCCAGCAGCCAAGTTATGCGGGGACTAGCGGGAATGACAGATACGCAGTATTTT. Protein product: CASSQVMRGLAGMTDTQYF.

The V and J genes are TRBV7-2 and TRBJ1-1; 7 bases map to TRBD1. CDR3 size: 15 residues. Germline CDR1 SGHTA, CDR2 FQGNSA. V shed 3 bases, J shed 1 base, and the junction held 5 bases outside the gene matches. The CDR3 reads CASSLASGGNTEAFF. In nucleotides, the CDR3 is TGTGCCAGCAGCTTGGCCTCAGGGGGGAACACTGAAGCTTTCTTT.

In DNA, the CDR3 is TGTGCCAGCAGTGGAGAGACAGCATCCTCGGAGACCCAGTACTTC. This codes for CASSGETASSETQYF. The chain is built from TRBV2 and TRBJ2-5, with a tentative D call TRBD1 (5 bases). The CDR3 is 15 amino acids. Trimming took off 4 bases at V and 5 bases at J, with 17 bases between the two ends. Germline CDR1 SNHLY, CDR2 FYNNEI.

The chain uses TRBV6-1 and TRBJ1-6, with 7 bases that match TRBD1. After removal of 1 base from V and 7 bases from J, the junction contained 7 bases not matched to a gene. Germline assignment: CDR1 MNHNS and CDR2 SASEGT. This CDR3 is 16 amino acids long. The CDR3 protein is CASSEDLSGGNSPLHF. The DNA for the CDR3 is TGTGCCAGCAGTGAAGATCTGTCAGGGGGGAATTCACCCCTCCACTTT.

With regard to this clone: In the same sample, other DNA sequences code for this CDR3. The chain joins TRBV18 to TRBJ2-7, with D possibly being TRBD1 (6 bases). The germline gives CDR1 KGHSH, CDR2 LQKENI. There are 13 residues in the CDR3. V was shortened by 3 bases and J by 3 bases, with 9 bases between the two germline ends. The CDR3 loop is CASSPGQVYEQYF. The CDR3 DNA reads TGTGCCAGCTCACCGGGACAAGTCTACGAGCAGTACTTC. The variable domain in full, completed from reference TRBV18 and TRBJ2-7, reads NAGVMQNPRHLVRRRGQEARLRCSPMKGHSHVYWYRQLPEEGLKFMVYLQKENIIDESGMPKERFSAEFPKEGPSILRIQQVVRGDSAAYFCASSPGQVYEQYFGPGTRLTVT.

This chain connects TRBV10-2 to TRBJ1-5; tentative D call: TRBD1 (6 bases). The CDR3 is 15 amino acids. Trimming stripped 5 bases from V and 3 bases from J, with 14 bases between. CDR1 and CDR2 from the germline V gene are WSHSY and SAAADI. In DNA, the CDR3 is TGCGCCAGCAGTTCTGAACAGGGTACCAATCAGCCCCAGCATTTT. It encodes CASSSEQGTNQPQHF.

The genes are TRBV27 and TRBJ2-7; the match to TRBD2 covers 8 bases. V shed 7 bases, J shed 0 bases, and the junction held 11 bases outside the gene matches. The CDR3 loop spans 16 amino acids. The V gene's germline CDR1 is MNHEY and CDR2 SMNVEV (reference sequence). The CDR3 spells CASKLAGTGASYEQYF. In nucleotides, the CDR3 is TGTGCCAGCAAGTTAGCGGGGACTGGAGCCTCCTACGAGCAGTACTTC.

This clone was detected only a few times. The chain recombines TRBV6-2 or TRBV6-3 with TRBJ2-7; possible D gene TRBD1, 5 bases. CDR1 and CDR2 (germline): MNHEY, SVGEGT. CDR3 size: 13 residues. V dropped 2 bases and J dropped 3 bases, with 8 bases sitting between them. CDR3 protein: CASSYRGNYEQYF. The CDR3 DNA follows: TGTGCCAGCAGTTACAGGGGAAACTACGAGCAGTACTTC.

J is TRBJ2-5 and V is TRBV7-3, with D possibly being TRBD2 (5 bases). V was trimmed by 5 bases and J by 5 bases, leaving 15 bases between them. There are 14 residues in the CDR3. The germline gives CDR1 SGHTA, CDR2 FQGTGA. CDR3 nucleotide sequence: TGTGCCAGCAGCCCCCAAGGTGCGGGCGAGACCCAGTACTTC. Residues: CASSPQGAGETQYF.